This T cell receptor beta chain originates from a study of CD8 T cells in Susac syndrome. Losses at the gene ends were 4 bases for V and 3 bases for J; bases not matched to a gene: 4. This CDR3 has 15 amino acids. Per the germline V gene, CDR1 is SGHNT and CDR2 is YYREEE (reference sequence). From blood CD8+ and CD4+ T cells, the TCR beta chain was sequenced. TEMRA cells were FACS-enriched, with CD8+ and CD4+ T cells isolated negatively. The RNA input was about 0.45 to 1 ug, and it was reverse transcribed with random hexamers. With immunoSEQ multiplex PCR, TCR beta CDR3 was amplified across 54 Vbeta and 13 Jbeta. TCRdb itself ran the immunoSEQ multiplex PCR reads through MiXCR, one entry per CDR3 protein. The repertoire includes approximately 210,000 distinct CDR3 sequences, roughly 93% of them detected once, and 0.15% to 0.2% sits in the top ten.

The chain couples TRBV5-4 to TRBJ1-4, with 9 bases matching TRBD1. This sequence originates from a human donor with Susac syndrome. The sequencing input was CD4+ T cells from PBMCs. The CDR3 is CASSPRTGANEKLFF. Here the CDR3 DNA reads TGTGCCAGCAGCCCGCGGACAGGGGCTAATGAAAAACTGTTTTTT.